The clone carrying this T cell receptor (beta chain) was found a few times. The antigen is not known. The sample comes from a study of T cell repertoires in cytomegalovirus infection. Study-level points and caveats: The ex vivo response showed dominance by HLA-C-restricted CMV-specific TCR beta clonotypes.

MiXCR, run by TCRdb on the reads, gives a single entry per CDR3 protein. The table has 400,000 to 600,000 distinct CDR3 sequences, about 42% seen once; the top ten hold 43%. The sample here was cultured PBMCs, taken from culture after CMV antigen stimulation. This clonotype was sampled from a human donor in good health (CMV status not recorded). Some clones in this sample may be carry-over from other donors' samples.

CDR3 loop: CASSLAIRGYGYTF. CDR3 DNA sequence: TGTGCCAGCAGCTTAGCGATCAGGGGGTATGGCTACACCTTC. This chain joins TRBV7-6 and TRBJ1-2, with 7 bases matching TRBD1. Germline CDR1 and CDR2: SGHVS and FNYEAQ. This CDR3 region has 14 residues. V gave up 0 bases and J gave up 5 bases; unmatched junction bases: 3.